The clone carrying this T cell receptor beta chain has more than one count but fewer than ten. The antigen is undetermined. Other DNA variants within this sample encode the same CDR3. By way of CD45RO/CCR7/CD25/CD127/CD95/CD27, the CD4+ regulatory, stem cell-like memory, central memory and naive cells were sorted. This sample was included in a study of beta chain features in type 1 diabetes. Germline V gives CDR1 MDHEN, CDR2 SYDVKM. This CDR3 is 11 amino acids long. V lost 2 bases, J lost 6 bases, and 3 bases lay in between. Whole-study results and caveats: It was possible that PCR favored shorter templates, equally so in patients and controls. For Type 1 diabetes patients, all four CD4+ subsets carried TCRB CDR3s that were moderately but significantly shorter.

As every portion of the isolated RNA was reverse transcribed, the sequencing read expressed TCRB transcripts. Data came from immunoSEQ multiplex PCR; TCRdb stores just in-frame clones and leaves some out. The sample includes about 28,000 clones, about two thirds of them seen just once. Sequencing was done on a sample of Tregs from blood. The V call is TRBV28, the J call TRBJ2-3; D call uncertain. The sequence was obtained from a woman in her 30s with type 1 diabetes. The CDR3 sequence: CASSLRDTQYF. Written as DNA, the CDR3 is TGTGCCAGCAGTTTACGGGATACGCAGTATTTT.